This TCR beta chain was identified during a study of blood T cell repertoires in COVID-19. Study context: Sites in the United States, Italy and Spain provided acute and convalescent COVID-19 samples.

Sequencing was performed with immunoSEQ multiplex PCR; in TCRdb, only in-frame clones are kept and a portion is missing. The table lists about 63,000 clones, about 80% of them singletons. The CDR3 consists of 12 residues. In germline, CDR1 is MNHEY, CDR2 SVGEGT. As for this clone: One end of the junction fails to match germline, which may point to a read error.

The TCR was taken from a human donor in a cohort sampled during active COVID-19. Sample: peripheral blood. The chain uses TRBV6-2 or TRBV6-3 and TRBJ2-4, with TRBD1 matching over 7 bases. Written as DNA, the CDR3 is TGTGCCAGCAGTCTACAGGGGAGAATTTTGGACTTC. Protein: CASSLQGRILDF.